This T cell receptor (beta chain) was recovered during a study of OX40 agonist ivuxolimab in advanced cancers. The assay was immunoSEQ multiplex PCR, and TCRdb's table has in-frame clones only and misses some. The profile shows 77,000 or so clones, about 93% of them singletons. Findings of the study overall: In general, CD8+ T cells held more expanded clones than CD4+ did, on average.

The germline V and J ends were trimmed by 4 bases and 6 bases, with 17 bases remaining between them. CDR3 length: 14 residues. CDR1 is SGHNT, CDR2 YYREEE, per germline (reference sequence). A word on this clone: Its specificity is unknown.

The chain joins TRBV5-4 to TRBJ2-7; possibly TRBD1 for D (6 bases). The sequences come from CD4+ or CD8+ T cells sorted from blood, collected in a trial of the OX40 agonist ivuxolimab. This receptor was obtained from an adult with an advanced solid tumor such as melanoma, head and neck, liver or kidney cancer. CDR3 in DNA: TGTGCCAGCAGCCAGGGACAAGAGTTGATCGAGCAGTACTTC. Translated, it gives CASSQGQELIEQYF.